This entry concerns a single T cell receptor (beta chain). Data came from immunoSEQ multiplex PCR; TCRdb stores just in-frame clones and leaves some out. The sample yields about 200,000 clones, about 90% seen once. CDR3 length equals 14 residues. V was trimmed by 3 bases and J by 0 bases, leaving 11 bases between them. The germline gives CDR1 SQVTM, CDR2 ANQGSEA. The data stem from a study of blood T cell repertoires in COVID-19. Sequencing used peripheral blood. The chain is built from TRBV29-1 and TRBJ1-1, with D maybe TRBD1 (5 bases). This receptor was obtained from a man between 18 and 35 years old with active or convalescent COVID-19. In DNA form, the CDR3 reads TGCAGCGTTGAGGCAGGGCTTATGAACACTGAAGCTTTCTTT. Translation: CSVEAGLMNTEAFF.